This TCR beta chain originates from a study of type 1 regulatory T cells. Study at large: T-allo10 is an in vitro-generated, Tr1-enriched CD4 T cell product specific for alloantigen. Study-level points and caveats: Tr1 cells had a more restricted TCR repertoire than non-Tr1 cells.

MiXCR, run by TCRdb on the reads, gives a single entry per CDR3 protein. Seen here are approximately 77,000 distinct CDR3 sequences, more than 20% observed once, and the top ten hold roughly 8.3%. As for this clonotype: The antigen is not known.

The V and J ends lost 5 bases and 6 bases respectively, with 17 bases between them. The V gene's germline CDR1 is SGHTA and CDR2 FQGTGA. This CDR3 spans 14 amino acids. The sequenced material came from cultured type 1 regulatory T (Tr1) cells, either the whole culture or a sorted fraction (not recorded which). V and J are TRBV7-3 and TRBJ2-7, with TRBD1 as a possible D gene (6 bases). The sequence derives from a human donor in good health. The CDR3 sequence: CASSPTTGNSEQYF. CDR3 nucleotides: TGTGCCAGCAGCCCAACGACAGGAAATTCCGAGCAGTACTTC.